This TCR beta chain originates from a study of cytomegalovirus exposure and HLA in healthy donors. PCR primers comprised 60 Vbeta and 13 Jbeta primers. TCRdb's table, derived via immunoSEQ multiplex PCR, lists solely in-frame clones and lacks some. The sample contains roughly 90,000 clones, roughly four fifths of which appear only once. Points from the study as a whole: In a later analysis, donors in an Asian-associated ancestry cluster reportedly had fewer N-insertions in productive TCRs than the cohort mean. Previously analyzed data showed that most TCR beta V segments were productive at a frequency of about 87% or about 30%. Roughly uniform depth of sequencing across donors was assumed in presence/absence analyses. Using the classifier, cytomegalovirus status was reportedly diagnosed with high specificity and sensitivity.

A word on this clone: What it recognizes is unknown.

Losses at the gene ends were 6 bases for V and 1 base for J; bases not matched to a gene: 6. Per germline, CDR1 WNHNN and CDR2 SYGVQD (reference sequence). The CDR3 loop spans 15 amino acids. The sequence was obtained from a man between 25 and 39 years old in good health and CMV-seropositive. The sequenced sample consisted of PBMCs. V usage is TRBV10-1 and J usage is TRBJ2-7; 10 bases fit TRBD1. CDR3 sequence reads: CASSVGQGGSYEQYF. CDR3 nucleotides: TGCGCCAGCAGCGTCGGACAGGGGGGGTCCTACGAGCAGTACTTC.